This T cell receptor beta chain was retrieved from a study of cytomegalovirus exposure and HLA in healthy donors. Turning to the study itself: An early data release held tens of millions of unique TCRs from HLA-typed donors.

Both 60 Vbeta primers and 13 Jbeta primers went into the PCR. The table came from immunoSEQ multiplex PCR; TCRdb's copy has only in-frame clones and leaves some out. This sample yields approximately 100,000 clones, of which about three quarters are seen a single time; 13% to 15% belongs to the top ten. Germline-derived CDR1 and CDR2 are SEHNR and FQNEAQ (reference sequence). This CDR3 contains 14 residues. Unmatched junction bases numbered 0, after V lost 1 base and J lost 4 bases. The V and J genes are TRBV7-9 and TRBJ1-2; TRBD1 agrees at 10 bases. The receptor was derived from a male donor in good health and CMV-seropositive. The sample was PBMCs. The CDR3 nucleotides are TGTGCCAGCAGCTTAGGGACAGGGGGCTATGGCTACACCTTC. Its protein product is CASSLGTGGYGYTF.